Here is one TCR beta chain with its context. This entry comes from a study of control samples from healthy donors and cancer patients. The repertoire was sequenced with immunoSEQ multiplex PCR; TCRdb's copy has only in-frame clones and lacks some. The sample lists some 150,000 clones, roughly 89% occurring once. Sequencing was done on a sample of blood. The clonotype comes from a woman in her 30s in good health.

The CDR3 here is CASSEVVKTQYF. The CDR3 nucleotides read TGTGCCAGCAGTGAGGTCGTAAAGACCCAGTACTTC. V is TRBV6-4 and J is TRBJ2-5; no clear D gene. CDR1 and CDR2 (germline): MRHNA, SNTAGT. V lost 3 bases, J lost 6 bases, and 8 bases lay in between. CDR3 length equals 12 residues.